The sequence of this T cell receptor (beta chain) was determined in a study of cytomegalovirus exposure and HLA in healthy donors. Study overall: Earlier findings included 100 million to 130 million unique TCR beta sequences obtained from 170 million or so T cells. General study findings and limits: Earlier findings revealed that most TCR beta V segments proved productive either about 87% or about 30% of the time. A later analysis showed TCR association rates differing by HLA locus, peaking at DRB1 and lowest at HLA-C.

PCR employed 60 Vbeta and 13 Jbeta primers. The table came from immunoSEQ multiplex PCR; TCRdb's copy has only in-frame clones and leaves some out. This table has 70,000 or so clones, around 80% appearing once. Germline V gene lookup returns CDR1 SGHTA and CDR2 FQGNSA. The V gene end was trimmed by 2 bases and the J gene end by 5 bases; junction bases not matched to a gene: 5. CDR3 length equals 14 residues. This clone was counted between two and nine times. Its antigen remains unknown. This TCR was recovered from a man aged 18 to 35 in good health and CMV-seronegative. The sequencing input was PBMCs. V is TRBV7-2 and J is TRBJ2-5; 7 positions agree with TRBD1. CDR3 sequence: CASSLYRGTETQYF. The CDR3 nucleotides are TGTGCCAGCAGCTTATACAGGGGTACGGAGACCCAGTACTTC. The whole variable domain, filled in from reference TRBV7-2 and TRBJ2-5, reads GAGVSQSPSNKVTEKGKDVELRCDPISGHTALYWYRQSLGQGLEFLIYFQGNSAPDKSGLPSDRFSAERTGGSVSTLTIQRTQQEDSAVYLCASSLYRGTETQYFGPGTRLLVL.